This TCR beta chain stems from a study of blood T cells in healthy people across ages. This clonotype was found a few times. Its antigen is as yet unknown. Healthy Caucasians from Russia aged roughly 6 to 95 served as donors. Study findings and constraints: The recorded TCR beta diversity per million T cells decreased in a roughly linear manner with age.

V was pared by 6 bases and J by 3 bases, with 17 bases between. CDR1 and CDR2 (germline): MDHEN, SYDVKM. The CDR3 runs to 15 residues. Together with a sample-barcoded 5' primer, a J-beta primer mix was included in a second PCR lasting about 7 to 11 cycles. Per sample, CDR3-containing paired-end reads numbered at least 2.5 million. TCRdb passed the 5' RACE reads through MiXCR, listing each CDR3 protein once. This repertoire shows 800,000 to 1,300,000 distinct CDR3 sequences, approximately 26% found once; its top ten account for approximately 0.71%. The sample was also reused in another study, on T cells of mothers and their children. This second report adds: The authors identified no persistent microchimeric T cell clones.

Sequencing used blood. This clonotype was sampled from a girl aged 2-15 years in good health. The chain is built from TRBV28 and TRBJ2-5; D is unclear. Here the CDR3 reads CASRPFAVVEETQYF. The CDR3 nucleotides read TGTGCCAGCAGGCCCTTCGCGGTGGTGGAAGAGACCCAGTACTTC.